This T cell receptor beta chain was sequenced during a study of blood T cell repertoires in COVID-19. Looking at the study overall: T cells, B-cell-depleted T cells, or PBMCs supplied cDNA or gDNA.

Sequencing was performed with immunoSEQ multiplex PCR; in TCRdb, only in-frame clones are kept and a portion is missing. Of around 250,000 clones listed, roughly nine tenths were seen once; the top ten hold approximately 1.3%. Cohorts were based on clinical histories the participants reported. The receptor was isolated from a human donor in a cohort exposed to, infected with or recovered from COVID-19 (not recorded which). The donor label of this sample is uncertain. The sample consisted of PBMCs or T cells enriched from blood (not recorded which).

CDR3 in DNA: TGTGCCAGCAGTCCATCACAGGAGCAGTTCTTC. Protein: CASSPSQEQFF. The chain combines TRBV12-3 or TRBV12-4 with TRBJ2-1; D call uncertain. This CDR3 contains 11 residues. Trimming stripped 5 bases from V and 10 bases from J, with 9 bases between.